This TCR beta chain was sequenced in a study of blood T cell repertoires in COVID-19. Study-level background: Collection of acute and convalescent COVID-19 samples took place in the United States, Italy and Spain.

Original handling: Amplifying reference gene primers gave estimates of nucleated cell counts. Method: immunoSEQ multiplex PCR; TCRdb's copy keeps in-frame clones and lacks some. D and trimming were read from the DNA, whereas the V and J calls and clone size are those reported in that table. The table lists more than 35,000 clones, nearly 90% of them singletons. Germline-derived CDR1 and CDR2 are KGHDR and SFDVKD. Trimming pared 5 bases from V and 1 base from J, leaving 9 bases between. The length of the CDR3 is 14 residues. The chain is built from TRBV24-1 and TRBJ2-3; no firm D call. Sample: peripheral blood. This TCR was sampled from a human donor in a cohort sampled during active COVID-19. The CDR3 sequence is CATSAGPGTDTQYF. The CDR3 DNA reads as TGTGCCACCAGTGCTGGGCCGGGCACAGATACGCAGTATTTT.